This TCR beta chain was sequenced for a study of cytomegalovirus exposure and HLA in healthy donors. Study-wide results and limits: TCR beta sequences reportedly predicted the HLA-A and HLA-B alleles of most subjects accurately.

The CDR3 length is 13 residues. Trimming took 2 bases from V and 5 from J; bases not matched to a gene: 1. From germline, CDR1 is LGHNA and CDR2 YSLEER. On this clone: Its target is not known.

PCR amplification relied on 60 Vbeta primers (plus 13 Jbeta primers). Clones were read by immunoSEQ multiplex PCR, and TCRdb kept only the in-frame ones, dropping some. The sample has around 140,000 clones. The source material was PBMCs. The receptor's source is a male donor in good health and CMV-seronegative. V and J are TRBV4-3 and TRBJ2-7; TRBD1 matches 9 bases. CDR3 nucleotides: TGCGCCAGCAGCCAACGGACAGGGGACGAGCAGTACTTC. It is translated as CASSQRTGDEQYF.